The entry below gives a single T cell receptor (beta chain) sequence along with its context. Its recognized antigen is unknown. The sample holds no much larger clone one base away, and base qualities are not on file. The data stem from a study of OX40 agonist ivuxolimab in advanced cancers. Context from the whole study: Ivuxolimab, which targeted the costimulatory receptor OX40 (CD134), was an agonistic, fully human IgG2 monoclonal antibody. Intravenous ivuxolimab was administered to patients every 2 weeks at six dose levels: 0.01, 0.1, 0.3, 1.5, 3 and 10 mg/kg. Of the approximately 50 dose-escalation patients, hepatocellular carcinoma was present in 19, melanoma in approximately 15, renal cell carcinoma in 9 and head and neck cancer in 9. In the dose-escalation cohort, 65% to 90% of patients were male, and the mean age was approximately 55 years, with a range of roughly 20 to 80. Patients were allowed to have had prior anti-PD-1, anti-PD-L1 or anti-CTLA-4 therapy, and less than 45% of the dose-escalation patients had previously received checkpoint inhibitors. Partial responses occurred in three dose-escalation patients: two with cutaneous melanoma and one with hepatocellular carcinoma. Peripheral TCRbeta sequencing was intended to test whether TCR sequence diversity was altered and clonal T-cell expansion was caused by ivuxolimab. The monotherapy dose-escalation portion (N ≈ 56 patients) of the phase I ivuxolimab trial is reported in the paper. What the authors observed across the whole study: Low levels of normalized T-cell clonal expansion were also seen in some patients who did not respond. After ivuxolimab, CD8+ T cells had more expanded clones than CD4+ T cells on average. At doses of 0.1 to 3.0 mg/kg, clonal expansion of both CD4+ and CD8+ T cells in blood was seen between baseline and week 6. The antigen specificity of the clonally expanded peripheral T cells was not determined. In partial responders in the 0.1-3.0 mg/kg groups, normalized peripheral clonal expansion was found to be among the lowest, especially among CD8+ T cells.

Patients with autoimmune disease history or receiving systemic immunosuppression were excluded from the trial. Peripheral blood for TCR sequencing was drawn from every dose cohort at baseline, at cycle 4 day 1 and at cycle 7 day 1. The samples were drawn from a first-in-human, open-label, multicenter phase I dose-escalation trial of ivuxolimab. Adults with locally advanced or metastatic melanoma, renal cell carcinoma, hepatocellular carcinoma or head and neck squamous cell carcinoma were enrolled in the trial. CD4+ and CD8+ T cells were sorted separately from peripheral blood before TCR sequencing. Its CDR3 holds 17 amino acids, cysteine through phenylalanine. The read is trimmed to its CDR3 DNA, 51 bases read in frame from base 1. For sequencing of the TCRbeta CDR3 region, genomic DNA was extracted from the sorted cells. TCRbeta CDR3 regions were sequenced using the immunoSEQ Assay. The table was pulled from immuneACCESS by TCRdb, which kept in-frame rearrangements only. Such tables lose some clones; where checked, under half of the loss comes from unresolved V genes, and the rest has no known cause. The sample table records around 56,000 clones; about four fifths of these occur just once. The leading ten clones occupy around 4.3% of the sample.

The input for sequencing was CD4+ or CD8+ T cells sorted from blood, taken in a trial of the OX40 agonist ivuxolimab. This receptor was identified in an adult with an advanced solid tumor such as melanoma, head and neck, liver or kidney cancer. In this chain, TRBV12-2 is recombined with TRBJ2-3; TRBD2 is the table's D call and was not checked against the DNA. TRBV12-2 is described as a pseudogene. CDR3 loop: CASPRRGGGPSTDTQYF. In nucleotide form, the sequence is TGTGCAAGTCCCCGCCGCGGGGGGGGGCCTAGCACAGATACGCAGTATTTT.